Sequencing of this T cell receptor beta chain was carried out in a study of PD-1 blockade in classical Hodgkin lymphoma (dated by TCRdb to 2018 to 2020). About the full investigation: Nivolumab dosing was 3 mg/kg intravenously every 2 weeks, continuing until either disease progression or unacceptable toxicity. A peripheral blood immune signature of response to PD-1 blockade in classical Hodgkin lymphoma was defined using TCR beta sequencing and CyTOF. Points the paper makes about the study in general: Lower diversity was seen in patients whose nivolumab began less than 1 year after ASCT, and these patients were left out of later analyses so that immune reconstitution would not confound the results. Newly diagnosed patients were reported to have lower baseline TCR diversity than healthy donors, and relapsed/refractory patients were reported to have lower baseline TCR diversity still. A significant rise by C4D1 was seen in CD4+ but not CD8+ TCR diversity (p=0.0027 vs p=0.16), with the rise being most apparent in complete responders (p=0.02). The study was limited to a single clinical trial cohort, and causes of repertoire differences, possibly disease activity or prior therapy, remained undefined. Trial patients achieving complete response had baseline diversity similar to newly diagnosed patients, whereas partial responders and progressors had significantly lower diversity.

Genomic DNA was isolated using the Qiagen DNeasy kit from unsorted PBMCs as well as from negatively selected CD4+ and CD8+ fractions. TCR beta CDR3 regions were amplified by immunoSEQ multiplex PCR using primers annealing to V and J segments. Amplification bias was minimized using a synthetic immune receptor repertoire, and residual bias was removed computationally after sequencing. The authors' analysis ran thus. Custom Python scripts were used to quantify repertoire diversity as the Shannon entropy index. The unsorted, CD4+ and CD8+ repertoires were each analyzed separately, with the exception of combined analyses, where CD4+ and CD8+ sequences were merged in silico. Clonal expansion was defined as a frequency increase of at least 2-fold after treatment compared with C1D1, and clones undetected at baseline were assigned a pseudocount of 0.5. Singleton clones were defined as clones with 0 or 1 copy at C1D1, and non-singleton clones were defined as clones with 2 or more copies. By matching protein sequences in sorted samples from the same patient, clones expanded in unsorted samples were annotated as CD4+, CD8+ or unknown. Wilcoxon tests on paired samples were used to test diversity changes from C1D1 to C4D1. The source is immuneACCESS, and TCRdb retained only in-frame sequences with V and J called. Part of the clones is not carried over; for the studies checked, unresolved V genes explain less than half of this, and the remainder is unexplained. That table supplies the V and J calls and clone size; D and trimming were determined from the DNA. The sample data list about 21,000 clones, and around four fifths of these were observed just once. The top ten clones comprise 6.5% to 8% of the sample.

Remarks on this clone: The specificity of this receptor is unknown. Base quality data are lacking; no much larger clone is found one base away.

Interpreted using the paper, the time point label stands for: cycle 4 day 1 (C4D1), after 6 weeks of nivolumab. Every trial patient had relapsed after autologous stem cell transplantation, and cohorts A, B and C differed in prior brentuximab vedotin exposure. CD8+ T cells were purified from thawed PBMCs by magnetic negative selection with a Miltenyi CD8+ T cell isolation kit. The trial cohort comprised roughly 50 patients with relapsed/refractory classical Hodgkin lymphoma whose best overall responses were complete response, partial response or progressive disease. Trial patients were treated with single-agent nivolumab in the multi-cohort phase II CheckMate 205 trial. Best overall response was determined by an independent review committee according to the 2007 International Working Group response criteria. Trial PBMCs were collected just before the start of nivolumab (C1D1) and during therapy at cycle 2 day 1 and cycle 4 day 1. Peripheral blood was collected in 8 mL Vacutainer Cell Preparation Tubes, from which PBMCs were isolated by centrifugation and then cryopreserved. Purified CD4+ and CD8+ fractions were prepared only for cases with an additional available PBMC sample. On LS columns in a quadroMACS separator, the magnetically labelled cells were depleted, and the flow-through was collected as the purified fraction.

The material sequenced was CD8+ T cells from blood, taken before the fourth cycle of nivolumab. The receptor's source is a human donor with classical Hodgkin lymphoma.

The nucleotide sequence is TGCGCCAGCAGCTTGTGGGTAGCGGGGGGAAAATACAATGAGCAGTTCTTC. This translates into CASSLWVAGGKYNEQFF. The chain was built from TRBV5-1 and TRBJ2-1; TRBD2 fits 10 bases in the junction. Germline trimming: 1 base from V, 4 bases from J; junction bases outside gene matches: 8. The germline V gene supplies CDR1 SGHRS and CDR2 YFSETQ. The CDR3 starts with the cysteine, ends with the phenylalanine, and has 17 residues. Solely the CDR3 DNA is kept, with 51 bases framed from the first base.